This TCR beta chain was sequenced in a study of T cell changes during pregnancy in multiple sclerosis. Method: immunoSEQ multiplex PCR; TCRdb's copy keeps in-frame clones and lacks some. The data show about 68,000 clones, about 90% seen once. This clone was recorded only once. This CDR3 has 17 residues. V lost 5 bases and J lost 6; bases outside the gene matches: 17. The V gene's germline CDR1 is SEHNR and CDR2 FQNEAQ (reference sequence). This receptor was taken from a female donor with multiple sclerosis, enrolled in a pregnancy study. V usage is TRBV7-9 and J usage is TRBJ1-2; 8 nucleotides match TRBD1. The source material was peripheral blood, sampled in the second trimester of pregnancy. The CDR3 sequence is CASSPGTGDLRYHGYTF. In DNA, the CDR3 is TGTGCCAGCAGCCCCGGGACAGGAGACCTCAGATACCATGGCTACACCTTC.